These 12 T cell receptor beta chains originate from one sample sequenced in a study of CD8 T cells in Susac syndrome. RNA totalling roughly 0.45 to 1 ug underwent reverse transcription with random hexamers. Via MiXCR, TCRdb re-called the immunoSEQ multiplex PCR reads, giving one row per CDR3 protein. The sample consists of around 200,000 distinct CDR3 sequences, approximately 95% of them appearing once. What was sequenced was CD4+ T cells from PBMCs. The receptors come from a human donor with multiple sclerosis.

The chain recombines TRBV6-5 with TRBJ1-3; 7 bases are shared with TRBD1. V dropped 2 bases and J dropped 4; count of bases not matched to a gene: 14. The germline V gene has CDR1 MNHEY and CDR2 SVGAGI. CDR3 length: 18 residues. The CDR3, as DNA: TGTGCCAGCAGTTACCGGGACAGTTTGACACCGACGGGAAACACCATATATTTT. This sequence encodes CASSYRDSLTPTGNTIYF.

The chain carries TRBV29-1 and TRBJ1-1; 7 positions agree with TRBD1. The germline gives CDR1 SQVTM, CDR2 ANQGSEA. V lost 7 bases and J lost 0; bases outside the gene matches: 2. The CDR3 loop spans 12 amino acids. CDR3 amino acids: CSGGQMNTEAFF. CDR3 nucleotides: TGCAGCGGGGGACAGATGAACACTGAAGCTTTCTTT.

The CDR3 spells CASSTRGRLYGYTF. The CDR3 bases are TGTGCCAGCAGTACCCGGGGCAGGCTCTATGGCTACACCTTC. J is TRBJ1-2 and V is TRBV3-1, with a tentative D call TRBD1 (5 bases). Germline V gene data show CDR1 as LGHDT and CDR2 as YNNKEL (reference sequence). The germline V and J ends were trimmed by 6 bases and 4 bases, with 15 bases remaining between them. This CDR3 spans 14 amino acids.

V gene TRBV4-1 combines with J gene TRBJ2-7; D may be TRBD1 (5 bases). The CDR3 loop spans 14 amino acids. The germline V gene has CDR1 MGHRA and CDR2 YSYEKL. V shed 4 bases and J shed 6 bases, with 16 bases lying between them. CDR3 nucleotides: TGCGCCAGCAGCCTTGAAAATGGGCAGGGCGAGCAGTACGTC. It specifies CASSLENGQGEQYV.

This chain links TRBV30 with TRBJ1-1, with a weak D call TRBD1 (6 bases). Germline CDR1 GTSNPN, CDR2 SVGIG (reference sequence). The V gene lost 2 bases and the J gene lost 8 bases, with 15 bases spanning the gap. This CDR3 region has 13 residues. The CDR3: CAWSPYRDGEAFF. The CDR3 DNA reads TGTGCCTGGAGTCCTTACAGGGATGGGGAAGCTTTCTTT.

This clonotype was seen once. The V gene is TRBV20-1, the J gene TRBJ2-1, with 8 bases identical to TRBD2. Unmatched junction bases numbered 6, after V lost 5 bases and J lost 3 bases. This CDR3 is 14 amino acids long. Germline V gene lookup returns CDR1 DFQATT and CDR2 SNEGSKA (reference sequence). For the CDR3, the DNA is TGCAGTGCTCCCGCGGGGGGATTCTACAATGAGCAGTTCTTC. It codes for CSAPAGGFYNEQFF.

DNA for the CDR3: TGTGCAAGTCGCCCCCGCCAAGGAGGGGGCACAGATACGCAGTATTTT. It specifies CASRPRQGGGTDTQYF. The chain carries TRBV12-2 and TRBJ2-3; TRBD2 reflects the table's D call only, with no check against the DNA. TRBV12-2 is shown as a pseudogene. The CDR3 has 16 residues.

The gene calls are TRBV3-1 and TRBJ2-7; no clear D. This CDR3 spans 13 amino acids. V was clipped by 1 base and J by 7 bases, with 11 bases between them. The V gene's germline CDR1 is LGHDT and CDR2 YNNKEL (reference sequence). This CDR3 reads CASSQGLFGEQYF. In DNA, the CDR3 is TGTGCCAGCAGCCAAGGTCTCTTCGGGGAGCAGTACTTC.

The V gene is TRBV19, the J gene TRBJ2-4; TRBD1 matches 8 bases. CDR1 LNHDA and CDR2 SQIVND come from the germline V gene (reference sequence). Trimming removed 5 bases from V and 0 bases from J; junction bases left unmatched: 3. This CDR3 region has 15 residues. DNA for the CDR3: TGTGCCAGTAGTCGACAGGGGCTAGCCAAAAACATTCAGTACTTC. Its protein product is CASSRQGLAKNIQYF. Full variable domain (missing parts from reference TRBV19 and TRBJ2-4): DGGITQSPKYLFRKEGQNVTLSCEQNLNHDAMYWYRQDPGQGLRLIYYSQIVNDFQKGDIAEGYSVSREKKESFPLTVTSAQKNPTAFYLCASSRQGLAKNIQYFGAGTRLSVL.

This rearrangement joins TRBV20-1 to TRBJ1-1; 10 nucleotides agree with TRBD1. V was pared by 3 bases and J by 4 bases, with 5 bases of the junction left unmatched. Germline V gene data show CDR1 as DFQATT and CDR2 as SNEGSKA (reference sequence). The CDR3 is 14 residues long. DNA of the CDR3: TGCAGTGCTAGCGCGACAGGGGGCTTCACTGAAGCTTTCTTT. Translated: CSASATGGFTEAFF.

This chain links TRBV7-2 with TRBJ2-7; unclear D gene. The CDR3 runs 15 residues. Trimming took 2 bases from V and 2 from J, leaving 13 bases between them. Germline lookup yields CDR1 SGHTA and CDR2 FQGNSA. Here the CDR3 DNA reads TGTGCCAGCAGCTTAAGGGTATCGCCAACCTACGAGCAGTACTTC. Protein product: CASSLRVSPTYEQYF.

The chain couples TRBV7-3 to TRBJ2-2; D not certain. CDR1 is SGHTA and CDR2 is FQGTGA in the germline V gene. The CDR3 runs to 14 residues. Trimming shortened V by 3 bases and J by 4 bases, and 9 bases separated the two germline ends. This CDR3 reads CASSFGLSTGELFF. CDR3 DNA sequence: TGTGCCAGCAGCTTTGGGTTGTCCACCGGGGAGCTGTTTTTT. Supplemented by reference TRBV7-3 and TRBJ2-2, the full variable domain reads GAGVSQTPSNKVTEKGKYVELRCDPISGHTALYWYRQSLGQGPEFLIYFQGTGAADDSGLPNDRFFAVRPEGSVSTLKIQRTERGDSAVYLCASSFGLSTGELFFGEGSRLTVL.